Below, 24 T cell receptor beta chains from the same sample are listed, as sequenced in a study of spatial heterogeneity in lung cancer (dated by TCRdb to the late 2010s). What this sample's time point label stands for: sample taken at primary tumor resection. For TCR sequencing, whole RNA was extracted from tumor and nontumor lung tissue, or from cryopreserved PBMC samples, and no cell sorting was done. Library preparation used 5' RACE. The sequencer was a NextSeq 500. TCRdb trimmed the raw reads at Q25, called clones with MiXCR and kept productive beta chains. Each entry is one CDR3 protein sequence, shown with its most common DNA and genes. The sample table records tens of thousands of distinct CDR3 sequences; about an eighth of these occur just once. In total, the top ten clones hold more than 7% of the sample. This specimen consisted of PBMCs, obtained at surgery. The source of these receptors is a male donor with early-stage non-small cell lung cancer.

This sequence joins TRBV5-4 and TRBJ2-2; tentative D call: TRBD1 (5 bases). Germline CDR1 SGHNT, CDR2 YYREEE (reference sequence). V lost 5 bases, J lost 0 bases, and 14 bases lay in between. The CDR3 runs to 16 residues. This chain's CDR3 is CASSRWAGTNTGELFF. In DNA form, the CDR3 reads TGTGCCAGCAGTCGATGGGCAGGGACGAACACCGGGGAGCTGTTTTTT.

This clonotype was seen more than once but under ten times. The chain combines TRBV4-3 with TRBJ2-5, with D maybe TRBD1 (5 bases). This CDR3 contains 15 residues. The V gene lost 1 base and the J gene lost 2 bases, with 11 bases spanning the gap. Germline V gene lookup returns CDR1 LGHNA and CDR2 YSLEER. CDR3 region: CASSQGAGQQETQYF. In DNA form, the CDR3 reads TGCGCCAGCAGCCAAGGGGCAGGGCAACAAGAGACCCAGTACTTC.

This clonotype occurred many times. This chain joins TRBV7-3 and TRBJ2-1; TRBD2 matches 10 bases. CDR1 and CDR2 (germline): SGHTA, FQGTGA. The V gene end was trimmed by 5 bases and the J gene end by 6 bases; junction bases not matched to a gene: 7. The CDR3 runs 15 residues. CDR3 sequence (DNA): TGTGCCAGCAGCCAAGCGGGAGGGCCTGTCAATGAGCAGTTCTTC. The encoded protein is CASSQAGGPVNEQFF.

This chain joins TRBV6-1 and TRBJ2-3; 8 bases are shared with TRBD1. The CDR3 is 12 residues long. The V gene's germline CDR1 is MNHNS and CDR2 SASEGT. Trimming removed 5 bases from V and 9 bases from J; junction bases left unmatched: 4. The CDR3 DNA is TGTGCCAGCAGTCAGGACAGGGACACGCAGTATTTT. This encodes CASSQDRDTQYF.

This clonotype showed up many times. The chain has TRBV4-1 and TRBJ2-7, with a weak D call TRBD1 (5 bases). V was pared by 5 bases and J by 1 base, with 18 bases between. Per germline, CDR1 MGHRA and CDR2 YSYEKL. This CDR3 comprises 16 residues. CDR3 DNA sequence: TGCGCCAGCAGCACGACAGCGACGATGATATCCTACGAGCAGTACTTC. It codes for CASSTTATMISYEQYF.

J is TRBJ2-5 and V is TRBV2; D is unclear. CDR1 is SNHLY and CDR2 is FYNNEI in the germline V gene. The CDR3 length is 11 residues. V was clipped by 2 bases and J by 5 bases, with 3 bases between them. The CDR3: CASSEHETQYF. CDR3 DNA: TGTGCCAGCAGTGAACACGAGACCCAGTACTTC.

This clonotype was recorded many times. The rearrangement joins TRBV19 to TRBJ2-2, with TRBD2 as a possible D gene (6 bases). The CDR3 totals 16 residues. Per germline, CDR1 LNHDA and CDR2 SQIVND (reference sequence). V lost 4 bases to trimming and J lost 7 bases, with 19 bases between them. The CDR3 bases are TGTGCCAGTAGTACTCTCCCGAGCGGGCGTAGCGGGGAGCTGTTTTTT. Translating gives CASSTLPSGRSGELFF.

This clonotype was recorded a few times. The chain recombines TRBV29-1 with TRBJ2-1; TRBD2 agrees at 7 bases. J was trimmed by 9 bases and V by 8 bases; bases with no gene match: 13. Germline-derived CDR1 and CDR2 are SQVTM and ANQGSEA. The CDR3 totals 13 residues. The CDR3 DNA reads as TGCAGCCTCACTGGGGCAGGGAGGGGTGAGCAGTTCTTC. It yields the protein CSLTGAGRGEQFF.

This clonotype was detected only once. The chain combines TRBV3-1 with TRBJ2-3; 8 positions agree with TRBD1. The ends lost 5 bases at V and 7 bases at J; junction bases unmatched: 11. CDR3 length: 15 residues. CDR1 is LGHDT, CDR2 YNNKEL, per germline (reference sequence). The CDR3, as DNA: TGTGCCAGCAGCATTCTGGGACAGGACCTAAATACGCAGTATTTT. Amino acid sequence: CASSILGQDLNTQYF.

This chain joins TRBV7-9 and TRBJ2-7; possibly TRBD1 for D (6 bases). With 1 base removed from V and 3 bases from J, the gap between germline ends came to 13 bases. The length of the CDR3 is 15 residues. Germline V gene sequence: CDR1 SEHNR, CDR2 FQNEAQ (reference sequence). In nucleotides, the CDR3 is TGTGCCAGCAGCTTAGGCGTACAGGGTTTCTACGAGCAGTACTTC. As protein: CASSLGVQGFYEQYF.

This clonotype was detected ten times or more. The rearrangement joins TRBV29-1 to TRBJ2-5; D remains unclear. Looked up from germline, CDR1 is SQVTM and CDR2 is ANQGSEA. The CDR3 totals 13 residues. The ends were cut back, 8 bases at V and 0 bases at J, with 13 bases in the middle. The CDR3 here is CSSLGGNQETQYF. CDR3 in DNA: TGCAGCTCTCTGGGCGGAAACCAAGAGACCCAGTACTTC.

Ten or more counts support this clonotype. The rearrangement links TRBV20-1 to TRBJ2-3; TRBD1 matches 8 bases. Germline CDR1 reads DFQATT; CDR2 reads SNEGSKA (reference sequence). The CDR3 totals 14 residues. Germline trimming cut 4 bases from V and 4 bases from J; bases unmatched to any gene: 7. The CDR3 DNA sequence: TGCAGTGCTACCGGGACAGGATTGTCAGATACGCAGTATTTT. Translating it yields CSATGTGLSDTQYF.

This clonotype has a handful of counts. The chain employs TRBV5-1 and TRBJ1-1; unclear D gene. V lost 2 bases and J 0 bases, leaving 14 bases between the germline ends. The germline V gene has CDR1 SGHRS and CDR2 YFSETQ. The CDR3 runs 16 residues. For the CDR3, the DNA is TGCGCCAGCAGCTTAATGCAGACCAACATGAACACTGAAGCTTTCTTT. Amino acid sequence: CASSLMQTNMNTEAFF. The full variable domain, in which reference TRBV5-1 and TRBJ1-1 provide the parts outside the CDR3, is KAGVTQTPRYLIKTRGQQVTLSCSPISGHRSVSWYQQTPGQGLQFLFEYFSETQRNKGNFPGRFSGRQFSNSRSEMNVSTLELGDSALYLCASSLMQTNMNTEAFFGQGTRLTVV.

This clonotype was observed a handful of times. The genes are TRBV4-1 and TRBJ1-1; 7 bases are shared with TRBD1. From germline, CDR1 is MGHRA and CDR2 YSYEKL. The CDR3 is 20 amino acids. V gave up 3 bases and J gave up 1 base; unmatched junction bases: 20. In nucleotides, the CDR3 is TGCGCCAGCAGCCAGGGGGATCACCGATGGACAGGCCCCGGGAACACTGAAGCTTTCTTT. As protein: CASSQGDHRWTGPGNTEAFF.

A few counts support this clonotype. This chain links TRBV7-9 with TRBJ2-4; D might be TRBD1 (5 bases). The CDR3 loop spans 13 amino acids. Trimming removed 5 bases at V and 7 bases at J, with 12 bases between. Germline-derived CDR1 and CDR2 are SEHNR and FQNEAQ (reference sequence). The CDR3 bases are TGTGCCAGCAGCCTAAGGCCAGGGAACATTCAGTACTTC. It yields the protein CASSLRPGNIQYF.

This clonotype has just a few counts. The J gene is TRBJ1-1, the V gene TRBV6-4, with D uncertain. The V end lost 3 bases, the J end lost 4 bases, and 12 bases lay between the germline ends. Per the germline V gene, CDR1 is MRHNA and CDR2 is SNTAGT. The CDR3 is 14 amino acids. CDR3 region: CASSENPGGTEAFF. In DNA form, the CDR3 reads TGTGCCAGCAGTGAAAACCCGGGCGGCACTGAAGCTTTCTTT.

The chain employs TRBV19 and TRBJ2-2; D possibly corresponds to TRBD1 (5 bases). Trimming removed 4 bases at V and 4 bases at J, with 19 bases between. The CDR3 totals 17 residues. CDR1 is LNHDA, CDR2 SQIVND, per germline (reference sequence). In nucleotides, the CDR3 is TGTGCCAGTAGTACCTTCGGTGGCAGGGCGGTCACCGGGGAGCTGTTTTTT. It encodes CASSTFGGRAVTGELFF. The full variable domain, its missing parts supplied by reference TRBV19 and TRBJ2-2, is DGGITQSPKYLFRKEGQNVTLSCEQNLNHDAMYWYRQDPGQGLRLIYYSQIVNDFQKGDIAEGYSVSREKKESFPLTVTSAQKNPTAFYLCASSTFGGRAVTGELFFGEGSRLTVL.

This clonotype has ten or more counts. The chain joins TRBV7-9 to TRBJ1-1, with unresolved D. The length of the CDR3 is 15 residues. Germline CDR1 reads SEHNR; CDR2 reads FQNEAQ (reference sequence). V lost 5 bases and J 1 base, leaving 14 bases between the germline ends. The CDR3 DNA reads as TGTGCCAGCAGCCTGCGGGCAGGTACGAACACTGAAGCTTTCTTT. As protein: CASSLRAGTNTEAFF.

This clonotype was seen a few times. The chain recombines TRBV6-2 or TRBV6-3 with TRBJ2-3, with 7 bases lining up with TRBD2. Germline V lookup: CDR1 MNHEY, CDR2 SVGEGT. V lost 0 bases to trimming and J lost 4 bases; unmatched junction nucleotides: 4. This CDR3 has 15 residues. CDR3 loop: CASSYSMTSPDTQYF. The CDR3 DNA reads TGTGCCAGCAGTTACTCGATGACTAGCCCAGATACGCAGTATTTT.

The chain links TRBV7-9 to TRBJ1-1, with D hard to call. Germline CDR1 reads SEHNR; CDR2 reads FQNEAQ (reference sequence). The CDR3 is 15 residues long. Trimming left V 1 base short and J 4 bases short, with 13 bases between. Here the CDR3 DNA reads TGTGCCAGCAGCTTAGTGGGCGGACTAAGCACTGAAGCTTTCTTT. Amino acid sequence: CASSLVGGLSTEAFF.

The CDR3 nucleotides are TGTGCCAGCAGCTTAGCGGGCAGTACTAACTATGGCTACACCTTC. This codes for CASSLAGSTNYGYTF. This chain links TRBV7-9 with TRBJ1-2; no clear D gene. The germline gives CDR1 SEHNR, CDR2 FQNEAQ (reference sequence). This CDR3 region has 15 residues. V was trimmed by 0 bases and J by 0 bases, leaving 8 bases between them.

The CDR3, as DNA: TGTGCCAGCAGCATAAAGGTACTAGCGGGCGGCGAGCAGTTCTTC. This translates into CASSIKVLAGGEQFF. This chain joins TRBV7-2 and TRBJ2-1; 9 bases line up with TRBD2. The CDR3 runs 15 residues. V gave up 5 bases and J gave up 10 bases; unmatched junction bases: 12. Germline CDR1 and CDR2: SGHTA and FQGNSA. Looking up the rest from reference TRBV7-2 and TRBJ2-1 gives the full variable domain: GAGVSQSPSNKVTEKGKDVELRCDPISGHTALYWYRQSLGQGLEFLIYFQGNSAPDKSGLPSDRFSAERTGGSVSTLTIQRTQQEDSAVYLCASSIKVLAGGEQFFGPGTRLTVL.

J is TRBJ2-3 and V is TRBV6-1, with D perhaps matching TRBD2 (6 bases). The CDR3 length is 11 residues. V lost 7 bases to trimming and J lost 5 bases, with 7 bases between them. Germline CDR1 MNHNS, CDR2 SASEGT. In DNA, the CDR3 is TGTGCCAGCATGACTAGAGATACGCAGTATTTT. Its translation: CASMTRDTQYF.

This clonotype was detected a few times. V is TRBV5-1 and J is TRBJ2-7, with a weak D call TRBD2 (5 bases). The V end was cut by 0 bases, the J end by 5 bases, with 12 bases between. This CDR3 has 14 residues. The germline V gene has CDR1 SGHRS and CDR2 YFSETQ. The CDR3, as DNA: TGCGCCAGCAGCTTGGATCCTAGCACCGACGAGCAGTACTTC. Its translation is CASSLDPSTDEQYF.